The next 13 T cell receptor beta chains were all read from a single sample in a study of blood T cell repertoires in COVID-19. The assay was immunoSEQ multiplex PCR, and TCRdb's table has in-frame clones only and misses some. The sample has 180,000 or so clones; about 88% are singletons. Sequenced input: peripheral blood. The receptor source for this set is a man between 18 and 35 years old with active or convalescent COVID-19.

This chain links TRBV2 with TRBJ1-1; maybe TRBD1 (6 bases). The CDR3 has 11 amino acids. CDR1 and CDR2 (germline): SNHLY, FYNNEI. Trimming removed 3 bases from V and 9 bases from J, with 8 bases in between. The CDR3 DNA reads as TGTGCCAGCAGTGATACAGGGAAAGCTTTCTTT. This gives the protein CASSDTGKAFF. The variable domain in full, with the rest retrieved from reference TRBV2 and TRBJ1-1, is EPEVTQTPSHQVTQMGQEVILRCVPISNHLYFYWYRQILGQKVEFLVSFYNNEISEKSEIFDDQFSVERPDGSNFTLKIRSTKLEDSAMYFCASSDTGKAFFGQGTRLTVV.

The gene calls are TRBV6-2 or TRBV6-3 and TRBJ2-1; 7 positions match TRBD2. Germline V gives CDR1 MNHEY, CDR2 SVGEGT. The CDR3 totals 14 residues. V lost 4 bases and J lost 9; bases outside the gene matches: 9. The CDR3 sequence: CASSWTPSGGEQFF. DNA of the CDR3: TGTGCCAGCAGTTGGACGCCCTCGGGAGGTGAGCAGTTCTTC.

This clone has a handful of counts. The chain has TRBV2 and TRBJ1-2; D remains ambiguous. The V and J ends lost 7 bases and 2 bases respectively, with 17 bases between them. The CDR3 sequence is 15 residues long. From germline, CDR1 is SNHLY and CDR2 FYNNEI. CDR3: CASTELGTTNYGYTF. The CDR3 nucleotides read TGTGCCAGCACCGAATTGGGCACAACAAACTATGGCTACACCTTC.

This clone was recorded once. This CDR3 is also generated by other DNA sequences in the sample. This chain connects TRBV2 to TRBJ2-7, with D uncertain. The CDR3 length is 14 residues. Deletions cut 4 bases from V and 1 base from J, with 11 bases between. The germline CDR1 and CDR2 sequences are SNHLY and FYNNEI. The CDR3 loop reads CASSGGSLSYEQYF. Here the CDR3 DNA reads TGTGCCAGCAGTGGAGGATCTCTATCCTACGAGCAGTACTTC.

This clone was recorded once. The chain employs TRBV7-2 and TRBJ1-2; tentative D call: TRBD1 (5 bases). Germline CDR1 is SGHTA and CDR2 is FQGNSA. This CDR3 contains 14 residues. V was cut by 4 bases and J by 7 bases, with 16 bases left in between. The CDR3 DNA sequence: TGTGCCAGCAGCTATCTAGGAGGGACTGGTGGCTACACCTTC. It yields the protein CASSYLGGTGGYTF.

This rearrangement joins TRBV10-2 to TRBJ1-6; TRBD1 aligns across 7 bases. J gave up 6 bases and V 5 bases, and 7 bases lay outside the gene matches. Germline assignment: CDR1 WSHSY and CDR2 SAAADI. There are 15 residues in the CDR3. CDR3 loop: CASSLGTEPNSPLHF. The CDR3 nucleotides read TGCGCCAGCAGTCTAGGGACAGAACCTAATTCACCCCTCCACTTT.

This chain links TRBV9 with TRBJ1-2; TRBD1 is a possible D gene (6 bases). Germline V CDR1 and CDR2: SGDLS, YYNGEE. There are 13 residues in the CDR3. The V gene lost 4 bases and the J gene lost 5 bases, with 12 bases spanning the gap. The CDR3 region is CASSRDIKYGYTF. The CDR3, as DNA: TGTGCCAGCAGCCGGGACATAAAGTATGGCTACACCTTC. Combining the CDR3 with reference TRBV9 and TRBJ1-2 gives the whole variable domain DSGVTQTPKHLITATGQRVTLRCSPRSGDLSVYWYQQSLDQGLQFLIQYYNGEERAKGNILERFSAQQFPDLHSELNLSSLELGDSALYFCASSRDIKYGYTFGSGTRLTVV.

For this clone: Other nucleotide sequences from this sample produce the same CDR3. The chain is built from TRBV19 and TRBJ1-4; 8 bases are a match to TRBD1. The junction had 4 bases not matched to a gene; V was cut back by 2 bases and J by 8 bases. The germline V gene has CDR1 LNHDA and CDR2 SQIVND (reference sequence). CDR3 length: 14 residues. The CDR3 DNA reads TGTGCCAGTAGTATACAGGGGGCACGGGAAAAACTGTTTTTT. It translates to CASSIQGAREKLFF.

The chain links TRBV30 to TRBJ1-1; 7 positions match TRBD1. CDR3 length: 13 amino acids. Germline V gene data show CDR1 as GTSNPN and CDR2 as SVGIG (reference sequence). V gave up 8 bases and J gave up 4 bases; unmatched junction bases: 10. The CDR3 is CAQKPQGTTEAFF. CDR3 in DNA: TGTGCCCAGAAACCACAGGGGACCACTGAAGCTTTCTTT.

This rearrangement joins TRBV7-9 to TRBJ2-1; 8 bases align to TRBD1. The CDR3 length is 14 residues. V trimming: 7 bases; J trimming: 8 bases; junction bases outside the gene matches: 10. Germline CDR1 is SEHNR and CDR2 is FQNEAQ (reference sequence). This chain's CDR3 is CASKAGGAWYEQFF. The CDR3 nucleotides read TGTGCCAGCAAAGCAGGGGGCGCTTGGTATGAGCAGTTCTTC.

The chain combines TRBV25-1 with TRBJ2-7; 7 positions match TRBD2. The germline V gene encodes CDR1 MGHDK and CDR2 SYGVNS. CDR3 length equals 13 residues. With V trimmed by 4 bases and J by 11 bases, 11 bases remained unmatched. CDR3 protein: CASSARSGGKEYF. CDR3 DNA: TGTGCCAGCAGTGCTAGATCCGGGGGGAAGGAGTACTTC.

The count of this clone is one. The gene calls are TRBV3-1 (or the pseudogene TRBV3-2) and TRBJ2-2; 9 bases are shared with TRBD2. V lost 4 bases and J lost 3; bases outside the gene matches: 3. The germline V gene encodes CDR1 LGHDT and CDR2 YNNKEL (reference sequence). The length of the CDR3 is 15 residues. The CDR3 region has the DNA TGTGCCAGCAGCCTAGCGGGGGCCCACACCGGGGAGCTGTTTTTT. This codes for CASSLAGAHTGELFF.

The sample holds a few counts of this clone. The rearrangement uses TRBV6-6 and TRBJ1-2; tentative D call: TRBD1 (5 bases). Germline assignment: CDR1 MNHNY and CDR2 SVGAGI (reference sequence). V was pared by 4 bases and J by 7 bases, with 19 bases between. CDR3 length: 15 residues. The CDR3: CASSLFDRDSLGYTF. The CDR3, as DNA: TGTGCCAGCAGTTTATTTGATCGGGACTCCCTTGGCTACACCTTC.